The 9 T cell receptor beta chains in this list originate from one sample, sequenced in a study of shared clonotypes between healthy human individuals. This table comes from immunoSEQ multiplex PCR, and its TCRdb copy is limited to in-frame clones, with some not included. Among 700,000 or so clones, less than 80% were seen once, and the ten largest hold about 1.8%. Sequenced input: memory CD4+ T cells sorted from blood. Subset here: CD45RA-negative fraction. The receptors here all came from a woman aged 25 to 39 in good health.

This clone was recorded many times. Other nucleotide sequences in the sample specify the same CDR3. The CDR3 nucleotides read TGCGCCAGCAGCCAAGAGCAGGGGAATCAGCCCCAGCATTTT. Protein sequence: CASSQEQGNQPQHF. The chain employs TRBV4-1 and TRBJ1-5; D may be TRBD1 (6 bases). The germline CDR1 and CDR2 sequences are MGHRA and YSYEKL. This CDR3 spans 14 amino acids. V was pared by 0 bases and J by 4 bases, with 7 bases between.

The chain employs TRBV5-1 and TRBJ2-7, with D possibly TRBD2 on 6 matching bases. Germline V lookup: CDR1 SGHRS, CDR2 YFSETQ. Trimming pared 5 bases from V and 4 bases from J, leaving 16 bases between. This CDR3 comprises 14 residues. This CDR3 reads CASRPGDWIYEQYF. CDR3 in DNA: TGCGCCAGCAGGCCCGGGGACTGGATTTACGAGCAGTACTTC.

The chain joins TRBV10-2 to TRBJ2-7; no reliable D call. The CDR3 consists of 12 residues. In germline, CDR1 is WSHSY, CDR2 SAAADI. Deletions cut 2 bases from V and 6 bases from J, with 8 bases between. CDR3 protein: CASSEIQSEQYF. The CDR3, as DNA: TGCGCCAGCAGTGAGATCCAGAGCGAGCAGTACTTC.

The chain uses TRBV28 and TRBJ1-2; TRBD1 might be the D (5 bases). The germline CDR1 and CDR2 sequences are MDHEN and SYDVKM. V shed 7 bases and J shed 4 bases, with 13 bases lying between them. The CDR3 length is 13 residues. The CDR3 DNA reads TGTGCCAGCAACTTCGGGGACCCCTATGGCTACACCTTC. Its protein product is CASNFGDPYGYTF.

This chain uses TRBV13 with TRBJ1-4; D is unresolved. The CDR3 runs to 13 residues. V lost 6 bases and J lost 7, with 12 bases in between. Germline V gene lookup returns CDR1 PRHDT and CDR2 FYEKMQ (reference sequence). CDR3 in amino acids: CASRDKSGEKLFF. The CDR3 DNA reads as TGTGCCAGCAGGGATAAATCGGGTGAAAAACTGTTTTTT.

This clone was recorded a few times. This rearrangement joins TRBV2 to TRBJ2-2; 8 bases fit TRBD1. J lost 7 bases, V lost 2 bases, and 6 bases had no gene match. The length of the CDR3 is 15 residues. Germline V lookup: CDR1 SNHLY, CDR2 FYNNEI. In DNA, the CDR3 is TGTGCCAGCAGTGAAATTTCAGGGGGCTTCGGGGAGCTGTTTTTT. It is translated as CASSEISGGFGELFF. The full variable domain, in which reference TRBV2 and TRBJ2-2 provide the parts outside the CDR3, is EPEVTQTPSHQVTQMGQEVILRCVPISNHLYFYWYRQILGQKVEFLVSFYNNEISEKSEIFDDQFSVERPDGSNFTLKIRSTKLEDSAMYFCASSEISGGFGELFFGEGSRLTVL.

The CDR3 DNA follows: TGTGCCAGCACCCAACGGACAGGGGAAGCTTTCTTT. Translation: CASTQRTGEAFF. The chain has TRBV6-5 and TRBJ1-1, with TRBD1 matching 8 bases. Trimming removed 7 bases from V and 8 bases from J; junction bases left unmatched: 6. Per the germline V gene, CDR1 is MNHEY and CDR2 is SVGAGI. The CDR3 extends over 12 amino acids.

The V and J genes are TRBV19 and TRBJ2-2; possible D gene TRBD1, 5 bases. From germline, CDR1 is LNHDA and CDR2 SQIVND (reference sequence). This CDR3 is 14 amino acids long. V lost 0 bases, J lost 7 bases, and 9 bases lay in between. The CDR3 loop reads CASSIDRASGELFF. CDR3 nucleotide sequence: TGTGCCAGTAGTATAGACAGGGCTAGCGGGGAGCTGTTTTTT.

The chain employs TRBV10-3 and TRBJ2-7; 10 bases are a match to TRBD2. This CDR3 has 14 amino acids. V lost 8 bases and J lost 2; bases outside the gene matches: 6. Per germline, CDR1 ENHRY and CDR2 SYGVKD. The CDR3 region is CAIDSGRTPYEQYF. For the CDR3, the DNA is TGTGCCATCGATAGCGGGAGGACCCCCTACGAGCAGTACTTC.